The 11 T cell receptor beta chains presented below share a single source sample, sequenced in a study of cytomegalovirus exposure and HLA in healthy donors. A multiplex PCR was run with 60 Vbeta primers and 13 Jbeta primers. TCRdb's table, derived via immunoSEQ multiplex PCR, lists solely in-frame clones and lacks some. Of 98,000 or so clones listed, around 80% are singletons. Sequences were obtained from PBMCs. These receptors originate from a woman aged 18-29 years in good health and CMV-seropositive.

V and J are TRBV7-9 and TRBJ2-7, with 8 nucleotides matching TRBD2. V dropped 1 base and J dropped 5; count of bases not matched to a gene: 7. Germline CDR1 reads SEHNR; CDR2 reads FQNEAQ (reference sequence). The CDR3 extends over 15 amino acids. This CDR3 reads CASSLEGSGTNEQYF. The CDR3 DNA reads TGTGCCAGCAGCTTAGAGGGTAGCGGGACCAACGAGCAGTACTTC.

To note about this clone: The same CDR3 also results from other DNA sequences found in this sample. In nucleotides, the CDR3 is TGTGCCTGGAGTTTATCCTACGAGCAGTACTTC. This codes for CAWSLSYEQYF. The chain links TRBV30 to TRBJ2-7; D is unresolved. Germline-derived CDR1 and CDR2 are GTSNPN and SVGIG (reference sequence). The CDR3 sequence is 11 residues long. Trimming removed 2 bases from V and 1 base from J, with 3 bases in between.

The rearrangement uses TRBV6-5 and TRBJ1-1, with D possibly TRBD1 on 6 matching bases. The CDR3 has 15 residues. Germline lookup yields CDR1 MNHEY and CDR2 SVGAGI. V was cut by 3 bases and J by 1 base, with 12 bases left in between. The CDR3 protein is CASSYLSGENTEAFF. CDR3 bases: TGTGCCAGCAGTTATCTGTCAGGGGAGAACACTGAAGCTTTCTTT.

The V call is TRBV5-1, the J call TRBJ2-1; TRBD2 agrees at 7 bases. Germline V gene sequence: CDR1 SGHRS, CDR2 YFSETQ. This CDR3 contains 15 residues. J gave up 6 bases and V 0 bases, and 6 bases lay outside the gene matches. CDR3 sequence reads: CASSLDSGIGNEQFF. The CDR3 DNA reads TGCGCCAGCAGCTTGGACAGCGGGATTGGCAATGAGCAGTTCTTC.

The chain couples TRBV18 to TRBJ1-1; D unclear. The ends were cut back, 3 bases at V and 3 bases at J, with 8 bases in the middle. The CDR3 loop spans 13 amino acids. Germline V gene sequence: CDR1 KGHSH, CDR2 LQKENI. The CDR3 loop reads CASSPNADTEAFF. CDR3 DNA: TGTGCCAGCTCACCCAATGCGGACACTGAAGCTTTCTTT.

This clone was detected only a few times. The J gene is TRBJ1-1, the V gene TRBV11-2, with D unresolved. CDR3 length: 15 amino acids. V was pared by 5 bases and J by 0 bases, with 13 bases between. CDR1 is SGHAT, CDR2 FQNNGV, per germline. CDR3 region: CASSQETRLNTEAFF. CDR3 nucleotide sequence: TGTGCCAGCAGCCAAGAGACAAGACTGAACACTGAAGCTTTCTTT.

This chain links TRBV30 with TRBJ1-1; no clear D gene. Germline CDR1 is GTSNPN and CDR2 is SVGIG (reference sequence). The CDR3 length is 13 residues. Deletions cut 0 bases from V and 4 bases from J, with 9 bases between. CDR3 sequence reads: CAWSVLPSTEAFF. The CDR3 DNA reads as TGTGCCTGGAGTGTACTTCCGAGCACTGAAGCTTTCTTT.

The J gene is TRBJ1-2, the V gene TRBV28; 7 bases map to TRBD1. Germline V gene data show CDR1 as MDHEN and CDR2 as SYDVKM. The CDR3 spans 17 residues. With 6 bases clipped from V and 8 bases from J, the junction kept 21 bases outside the gene matches. The CDR3 bases are TGTGCCAGCAGGTCCCCGGGTCCTGACAGGGATTATGGGGGCTACACCTTC. This translates into CASRSPGPDRDYGGYTF.

J is TRBJ2-7 and V is TRBV28; 7 bases are shared with TRBD1. Germline CDR1 is MDHEN and CDR2 is SYDVKM. This CDR3 has 15 amino acids. V was clipped by 3 bases and J by 0 bases; unmatched bases: 5. CDR3 nucleotide sequence: TGTGCCAGCAGTTTGTTGGCAGGGGGCTCCTACGAGCAGTACTTC. Amino acid sequence: CASSLLAGGSYEQYF.

Remarks on this clone: Without the conserved terminal phenylalanine or tryptophan, this CDR3 likely stems from a read error. The CDR3 DNA reads as TGTGCCAGCAGCCAAGAACTCCAGGGAAATCAGCCCCAGCATGTT. Translated, it gives CASSQELQGNQPQHV. J is TRBJ1-5 and V is TRBV4-2; a possible D gene is TRBD1 (5 bases). Trimming took 0 bases from V and 4 from J, leaving 10 bases between them. Germline loops: CDR1 LGHNA, CDR2 YNFKEQ. CDR3 size: 15 residues.

The chain's CDR3 is CASSFDTSGSSHEQYF. CDR3 nucleotides: TGTGCCAGCAGCTTCGATACTAGCGGGAGTTCCCACGAGCAGTACTTC. The rearrangement links TRBV14 to TRBJ2-7; 11 bases are a match to TRBD2. Germline CDR1 and CDR2: SGHDN and FVKESK. Trimming removed 5 bases from V and 5 bases from J; junction bases left unmatched: 11. The CDR3 totals 16 residues.